Reported below is one TCR beta chain. Its antigen is not yet known. No base quality values were provided; no much bigger clone lies one nucleotide off. To sequence the TCRbeta CDR3 region, genomic DNA was isolated from the sorted cells. TCRbeta CDR3 regions were sequenced using the immunoSEQ Assay. Not all clones reach the TCRdb copy of this immuneACCESS table, which keeps in-frame sequences only. Checked studies attribute under half of the gap to unresolved V genes and leave the rest unexplained. This sample holds over 35,000 clones; more than 80% were observed only once. Around 0.5% of the sample belongs to the ten largest clones. The trial excluded patients who had a history of autoimmune disease or who were on systemic immunosuppression. In every dose cohort, peripheral blood was drawn for TCR sequencing at baseline, cycle 4 day 1, and cycle 7 day 1. Samples came from an open-label, multicenter, first-in-human phase I dose-escalation trial of ivuxolimab. Adults with locally advanced or metastatic melanoma, renal cell, hepatocellular, or head and neck squamous cell carcinoma were enrolled in the trial. Before TCR sequencing, CD4+ T cells and CD8+ T cells from peripheral blood were sorted into separate populations.

This record comes from a study of OX40 agonist ivuxolimab in advanced cancers. At the level of the whole study: Ivuxolimab was an agonistic, fully human IgG2 monoclonal antibody directed against OX40 (CD134), a costimulatory receptor. Intravenous ivuxolimab was administered to patients every 2 weeks at six dose levels: 0.01, 0.1, 0.3, 1.5, 3 and 10 mg/kg. Of the approximately 54 patients in dose escalation, about 20 had hepatocellular carcinoma, about 15 had melanoma, 9 had renal cell carcinoma and 9 had head and neck cancer. A male proportion of 75% to 85% and a mean age of roughly 58 years, ranging from 23 to 79, were recorded for the dose-escalation cohort. Prior anti-PD-1, anti-PD-L1 or anti-CTLA-4 therapy was permitted, and 35% to 40% of dose-escalation patients had received checkpoint inhibitors. Partial responses were achieved by three dose-escalation patients, of whom one had hepatocellular carcinoma and two had cutaneous melanoma. The purpose of peripheral TCRbeta sequencing was to test whether ivuxolimab changed TCR sequence diversity and led to clonal T-cell expansion. The paper covers the monotherapy dose-escalation part of the phase I ivuxolimab trial, which included N ≈ 50 patients. Overall study results and their limits: After ivuxolimab, CD8+ T cells had more expanded clones than CD4+ T cells on average. Clonal expansion of both CD4+ and CD8+ blood T cells was observed from baseline to week 6 at doses 0.1 to 3.0 mg/kg. In the 0.1-3.0 mg/kg groups, partial responders had among the lowest normalized peripheral clonal expansion, particularly in CD8+ T cells. The antigen specificity of the peripheral T cells that underwent clonal expansion was not determined. Low levels of normalized T-cell clonal expansion were also shown by some nonresponding patients.

This material consisted of CD4+ or CD8+ T cells sorted from blood, taken in a trial of the OX40 agonist ivuxolimab. The receptor was derived from an adult with an advanced solid tumor such as melanoma, head and neck, liver or kidney cancer.

The CDR3 has the sequence CAISSRGTAETQYF. The sequenced DNA is TGTGCCATCAGTTCGCGGGGGACCGCGGAGACCCAGTACTTC. This sequence uses TRBV10-3 and TRBJ2-5; 7 central bases correspond to TRBD2. The germline V gene specifies ENHRY as CDR1 and SYGVKD as CDR2. There are 14 amino acids in the CDR3, from cysteine to phenylalanine inclusive. The entry retains the CDR3 DNA only, 42 bases that are in frame from base 1. Relative to germline, V is missing 5 bases and J is missing 5 bases, with 8 bases of the junction outside any gene match.